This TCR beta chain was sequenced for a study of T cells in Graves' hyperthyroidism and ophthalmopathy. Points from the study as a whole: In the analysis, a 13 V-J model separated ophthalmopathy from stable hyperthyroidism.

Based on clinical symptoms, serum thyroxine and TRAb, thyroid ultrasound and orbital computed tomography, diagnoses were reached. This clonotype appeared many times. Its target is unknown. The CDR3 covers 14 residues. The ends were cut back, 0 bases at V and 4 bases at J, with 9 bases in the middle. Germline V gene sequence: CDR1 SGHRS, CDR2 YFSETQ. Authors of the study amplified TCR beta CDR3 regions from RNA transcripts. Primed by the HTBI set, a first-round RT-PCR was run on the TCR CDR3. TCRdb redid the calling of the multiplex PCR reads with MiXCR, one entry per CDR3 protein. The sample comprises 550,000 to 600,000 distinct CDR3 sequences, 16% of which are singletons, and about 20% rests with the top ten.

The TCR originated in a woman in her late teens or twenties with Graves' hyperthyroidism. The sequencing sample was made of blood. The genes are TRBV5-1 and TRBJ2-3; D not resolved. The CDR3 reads CASSLVLDPDTQYF. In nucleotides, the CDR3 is TGCGCCAGCAGCTTGGTCTTGGATCCAGATACGCAGTATTTT.